Listed below are T cell receptor beta chains from one sample, sequenced in a study of blood T cell repertoires in COVID-19. TCRdb's table, derived via immunoSEQ multiplex PCR, lists solely in-frame clones and lacks some. The sample includes 150,000 to 200,000 clones, roughly 80% of them seen just once. Material: peripheral blood. The receptor set was obtained from an older woman with COVID-19, enrolled during active disease. Both conserved end residues are part of each CDR3. Clone size is given for some rows only: seen once, a few or many times, or a class if the clone is expanded.

CDR3	V	size	J
CASSLKADKYSNQPQHF	TRBV28	-	TRBJ1-5
CSVLTANYEQYF	TRBV29-1	-	TRBJ2-7
CASSEDGRSWGDEQFF	TRBV2	-	TRBJ2-1
CASSPQPGLADLTDTQYF	TRBV28	-	TRBJ2-3
CASSAGTSGRADEQFF	TRBV4-2	-	TRBJ2-1
CASSPDGQRAYEQYF	TRBV13	once	TRBJ2-7
CAWSDRVRTEAFF	TRBV30	-	TRBJ1-1
CSVAAIAGGPNEQFF	TRBV29-1	-	TRBJ2-1
CASSLAGGTRPNEQFF	TRBV5-1	few	TRBJ2-1
CASRPTGGLNQPQHF	TRBV6-5	-	TRBJ1-5
CASSFTRGQPQHF	TRBV27	-	TRBJ1-5
CASSFERATKNIQYF	TRBV28	-	TRBJ2-4
CASSLPESGHNEKLFF	TRBV7-2	few	TRBJ1-4
CASSWTGLAGNTDTQYF	TRBV5-1	-	TRBJ2-3
CASSQARYTGELFF	TRBV14	-	TRBJ2-2
CASSLSGRGETQYF	TRBV7-9	-	TRBJ2-5
CASSLAGLAGGEQYF	TRBV7-9	few	TRBJ2-7
CALADDSNTEAFF	TRBV7-8	-	TRBJ1-1
CAISETSGNTIYF	TRBV10-3	-	TRBJ1-3
CASSNDNNEQFF	TRBV7-7	-	TRBJ2-1
CASSPLGRENTEAFF	TRBV18	-	TRBJ1-1
CASRGLAVEQFF	TRBV28	-	TRBJ2-1
CASSLMSRKNNEKLFF	TRBV5-5	-	TRBJ1-4
CASSQEGRFNEQFF	TRBV5-1	once	TRBJ2-1
CASSPFLVRGMNTEAFF	TRBV18	-	TRBJ1-1
CASKLGQGQQETQYF	TRBV5-4	-	TRBJ2-5